These T cell receptor beta chains were read from a single sample in a study of blood T cell repertoires in COVID-19. Profiling relied on immunoSEQ multiplex PCR, and the TCRdb table lists in-frame clones only, not all of them. Here the sample spans around 230,000 clones, about 87% being singletons. The sample consisted of PBMCs or T cells enriched from blood (not recorded which). The receptors originated from a woman aged 40 to 50 with acute COVID-19. Each CDR3 is given with its conserved first and last residue. The D gene is left open where the match is weak.

CDR3 protein	V gene	J gene	D gene
CASSPGGNQYF	TRBV18	TRBJ2-4	NA
CASSDWPEGASSPLHF	TRBV2	TRBJ1-6	TRBD1
CASSFGRSNTEAFF	TRBV11-3	TRBJ1-1	NA
CASSLSGNSGLTEAFF	TRBV27	TRBJ1-1	NA
CASSPGLAGGPRDTQYF	TRBV18	TRBJ2-3	TRBD2
CASSLLGGVYQETQYF	TRBV5-4	TRBJ2-5	NA
CASSWPMKQGIVSGETQYF	TRBV11-2	TRBJ2-5	NA
CASSQDTQGNYGYTF	TRBV4-2	TRBJ1-2	TRBD1
CASSIRGQVSYGYTF	TRBV19	TRBJ1-2	TRBD1
CASSEYQPTGYRNEQFF	TRBV7-2	TRBJ2-1	TRBD1
CASQRGGENSPLHF	TRBV5-1	TRBJ1-6	NA
CATSITGLVGETQYF	TRBV15	TRBJ2-5	TRBD2
CASSVSDNEQFF	TRBV2	TRBJ2-1	NA
CASSQQGSGNTIYF	TRBV18	TRBJ1-3	NA
CASSLAREQFF	TRBV7-8	TRBJ2-1	NA
CASSQGEGRGEKLFF	TRBV4-3	TRBJ1-4	NA
CASSPKPAGVNTGELFF	TRBV7-7	TRBJ2-2	TRBD2
CASSLLGTGMNTEAFF	TRBV27	TRBJ1-1	TRBD1